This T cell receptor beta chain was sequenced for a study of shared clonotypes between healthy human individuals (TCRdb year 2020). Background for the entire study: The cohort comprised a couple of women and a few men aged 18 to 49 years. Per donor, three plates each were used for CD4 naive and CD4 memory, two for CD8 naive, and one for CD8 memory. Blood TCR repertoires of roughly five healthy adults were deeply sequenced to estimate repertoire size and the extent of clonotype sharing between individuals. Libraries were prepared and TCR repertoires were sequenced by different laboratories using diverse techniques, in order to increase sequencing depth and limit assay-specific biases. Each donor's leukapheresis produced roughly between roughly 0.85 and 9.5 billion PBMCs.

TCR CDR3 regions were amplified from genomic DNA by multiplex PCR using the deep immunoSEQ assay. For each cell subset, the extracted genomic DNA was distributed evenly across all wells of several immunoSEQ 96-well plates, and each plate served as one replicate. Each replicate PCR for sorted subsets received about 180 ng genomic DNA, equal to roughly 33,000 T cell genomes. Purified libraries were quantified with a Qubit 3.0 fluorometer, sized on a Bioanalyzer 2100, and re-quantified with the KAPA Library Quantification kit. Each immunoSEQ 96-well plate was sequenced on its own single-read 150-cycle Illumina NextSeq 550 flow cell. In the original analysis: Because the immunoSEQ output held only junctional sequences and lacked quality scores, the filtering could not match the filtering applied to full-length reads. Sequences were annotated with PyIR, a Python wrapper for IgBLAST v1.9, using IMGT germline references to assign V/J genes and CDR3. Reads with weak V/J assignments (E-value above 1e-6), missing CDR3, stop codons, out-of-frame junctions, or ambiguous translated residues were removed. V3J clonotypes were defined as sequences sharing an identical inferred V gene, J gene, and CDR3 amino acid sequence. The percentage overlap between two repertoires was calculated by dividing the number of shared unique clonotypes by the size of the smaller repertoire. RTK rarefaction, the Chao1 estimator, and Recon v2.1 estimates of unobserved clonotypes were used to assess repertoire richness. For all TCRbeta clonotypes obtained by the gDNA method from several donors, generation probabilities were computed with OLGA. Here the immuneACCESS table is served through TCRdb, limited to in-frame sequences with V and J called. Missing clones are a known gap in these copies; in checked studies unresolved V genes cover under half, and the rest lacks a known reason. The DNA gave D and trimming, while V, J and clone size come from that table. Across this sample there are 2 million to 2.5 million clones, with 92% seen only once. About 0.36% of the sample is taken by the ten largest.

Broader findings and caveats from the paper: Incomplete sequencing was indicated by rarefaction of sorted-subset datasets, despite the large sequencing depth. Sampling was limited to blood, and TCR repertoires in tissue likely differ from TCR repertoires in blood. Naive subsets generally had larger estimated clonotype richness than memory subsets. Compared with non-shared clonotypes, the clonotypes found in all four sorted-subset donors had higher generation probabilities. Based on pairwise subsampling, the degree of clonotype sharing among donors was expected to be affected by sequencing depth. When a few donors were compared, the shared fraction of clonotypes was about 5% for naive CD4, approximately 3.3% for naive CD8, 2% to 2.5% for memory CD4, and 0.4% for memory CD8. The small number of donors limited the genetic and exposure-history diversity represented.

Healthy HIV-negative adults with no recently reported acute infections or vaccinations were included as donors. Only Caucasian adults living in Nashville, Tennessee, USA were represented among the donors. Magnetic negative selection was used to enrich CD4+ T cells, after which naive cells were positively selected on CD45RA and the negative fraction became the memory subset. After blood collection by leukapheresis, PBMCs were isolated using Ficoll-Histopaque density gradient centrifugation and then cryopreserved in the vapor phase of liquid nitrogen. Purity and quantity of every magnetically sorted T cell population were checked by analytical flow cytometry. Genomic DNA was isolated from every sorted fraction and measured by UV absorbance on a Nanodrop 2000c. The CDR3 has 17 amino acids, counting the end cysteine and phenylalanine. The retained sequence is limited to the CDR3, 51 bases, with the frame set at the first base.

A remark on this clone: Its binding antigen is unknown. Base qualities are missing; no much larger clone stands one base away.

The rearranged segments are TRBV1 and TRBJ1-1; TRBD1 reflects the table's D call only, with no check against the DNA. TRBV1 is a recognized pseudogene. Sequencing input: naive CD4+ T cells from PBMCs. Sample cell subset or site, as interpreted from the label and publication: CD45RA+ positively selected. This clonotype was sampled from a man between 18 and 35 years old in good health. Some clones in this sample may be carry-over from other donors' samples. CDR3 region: CTSSQGARQVGDTEAFF. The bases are TGCACCAGCAGCCAAGGGGCCCGACAGGTCGGCGACACTGAAGCTTTCTTT.